The 7 T cell receptor beta chains presented below share a single source sample, sequenced in a study of cytomegalovirus exposure and HLA in healthy donors. The PCR employed 60 Vbeta primers together with 13 Jbeta primers. Clones were sequenced by immunoSEQ multiplex PCR, and TCRdb holds only the in-frame ones, with some missing. The profile shows approximately 150,000 clones, 75% of them singletons. Sequences were obtained from PBMCs. The source of these receptors is a female donor in good health and CMV-seronegative.

In regard to this clone: The same CDR3 also results from other DNA sequences found in this sample. The chain combines TRBV4-3 with TRBJ2-7; 7 bases are shared with TRBD2. The ends lost 0 bases at V and 0 bases at J; junction bases unmatched: 2. CDR1 LGHNA and CDR2 YSLEER come from the germline V gene. This CDR3 comprises 15 residues. Here the CDR3 reads CASSQDRGSSYEQYF. In DNA form, the CDR3 reads TGCGCCAGCAGCCAAGATCGCGGGAGCTCCTACGAGCAGTACTTC.

The V call is TRBV7-2, the J call TRBJ2-1; 9 bases map to TRBD2. The CDR3 is 15 amino acids. The junction had 9 bases not matched to a gene; V was cut back by 3 bases and J by 9 bases. CDR1 is SGHTA and CDR2 is FQGNSA in the germline V gene. DNA of the CDR3: TGTGCCAGCAGCTTGAAAGCGGGAGGAGTGGTTGAGCAGTTCTTC. Translating gives CASSLKAGGVVEQFF.

Remarks on this clone: Germline is not matched at one junction end, which may reflect a read error. Other DNA sequences from this sample encode an identical CDR3 as well. The chain combines TRBV5-8 with TRBJ2-6, with 9 bases aligning to TRBD2. Germline V gene lookup returns CDR1 SGHTS and CDR2 YDEGEE. The CDR3 covers 18 residues. The DNA of the CDR3 is TGTGCCAGCAGCCCCCCGGAGGGGCGGGTAGCGGGGGCCAACGTTCTGACTTTC. Amino acid sequence: CASSPPEGRVAGANVLTF.

This chain links TRBV30 with TRBJ1-2; no clear D. This CDR3 contains 11 residues. V lost 2 bases, J lost 7 bases, and 8 bases lay in between. Germline V gene lookup returns CDR1 GTSNPN and CDR2 SVGIG (reference sequence). Written as DNA, the CDR3 is TGTGCCTGGAGTTCACCGAGTGGCTACACCTTC. Its translation is CAWSSPSGYTF.

The rearrangement uses TRBV4-1 and TRBJ2-1, with D possibly matching TRBD2 (6 bases). This CDR3 comprises 15 residues. The V gene's germline CDR1 is MGHRA and CDR2 YSYEKL. V was trimmed by 3 bases and J by 4 bases, leaving 13 bases between them. CDR3 in amino acids: CASSQTREPYNEQFF. CDR3 coding DNA: TGCGCCAGCAGCCAGACTAGGGAACCTTACAATGAGCAGTTCTTC.

This chain uses TRBV28 with TRBJ2-7, with 7 bases matching TRBD1. V shed 6 bases and J 0 bases; nucleotides not matched to a gene: 2. The CDR3 has 13 amino acids. The germline CDR1 and CDR2 sequences are MDHEN and SYDVKM. CDR3 region: CASRRDSSYEQYF. The CDR3 DNA sequence: TGTGCCAGCAGAAGGGACAGCTCCTACGAGCAGTACTTC.

The CDR3 reads CASSTPDRGFTNTEAFF. The CDR3 nucleotides are TGTGCCAGTAGTACCCCCGACAGGGGATTTACGAACACTGAAGCTTTCTTT. This chain links TRBV19 with TRBJ1-1; 8 bases map to TRBD1. The ends lost 4 bases at V and 1 base at J; junction bases unmatched: 11. The CDR3 spans 17 residues. Germline values: CDR1 LNHDA, CDR2 SQIVND (reference sequence).